Below, 8 T cell receptor beta chains from the same sample are listed, as sequenced in a study of T cell responses to AZD1222 COVID-19 vaccine. Data came from immunoSEQ multiplex PCR; TCRdb stores just in-frame clones and leaves some out. The sample lists 130,000 or so clones, 70% to 90% occurring once. Sequences were derived from peripheral blood, sampled on day 0 of AZD1222 vaccination. Receptors were obtained from an adult in good health.

The chain combines TRBV9 with TRBJ2-7, with TRBD2 identical over 9 bases. The junction had 7 bases not matched to a gene; V was cut back by 0 bases and J by 3 bases. The germline CDR1 and CDR2 sequences are SGDLS and YYNGEE. This CDR3 has 16 amino acids. This CDR3 is CASSVAVAGAFYEQYF. In DNA form, the CDR3 reads TGTGCCAGCAGCGTAGCGGTAGCGGGGGCCTTCTACGAGCAGTACTTC. Based on the CDR3 plus reference TRBV9 and TRBJ2-7, the full variable domain is DSGVTQTPKHLITATGQRVTLRCSPRSGDLSVYWYQQSLDQGLQFLIQYYNGEERAKGNILERFSAQQFPDLHSELNLSSLELGDSALYFCASSVAVAGAFYEQYFGPGTRLTVT.

The chain joins TRBV5-4 to TRBJ1-1; D not resolved. Germline V lookup: CDR1 SGHNT, CDR2 YYREEE (reference sequence). This CDR3 is 14 amino acids long. Trimming removed 6 bases at V and 1 base at J, with 13 bases between. CDR3 loop: CASTRGYGNTEAFF. The CDR3 nucleotides are TGTGCCAGCACCAGAGGGTACGGGAACACTGAAGCTTTCTTT.

There are a few counts of this clone. The genes are TRBV2 and TRBJ2-2; D unresolved. From germline, CDR1 is SNHLY and CDR2 FYNNEI. The CDR3 totals 13 residues. Trimming removed 10 bases from V and 6 bases from J, with 15 bases in between. CDR3 nucleotide sequence: TGTGCCACCTACCCACAGACCCCCGGGGAGCTGTTTTTT. Encoded protein: CATYPQTPGELFF.

V usage is TRBV2 and J usage is TRBJ2-5, with 10 bases fitting TRBD2. Germline values: CDR1 SNHLY, CDR2 FYNNEI. This CDR3 has 14 residues. The J segment lost 5 bases and the V segment lost 6 bases, leaving 6 bases of the junction unmatched. CDR3 in amino acids: CASRTAGGLETQYF. The DNA of the CDR3 is TGTGCCAGCAGGACAGCGGGGGGGCTGGAGACCCAGTACTTC.

The chain employs TRBV2 and TRBJ1-5; possible D gene TRBD1, 5 bases. Germline CDR1 and CDR2: SNHLY and FYNNEI. Trimming shortened V by 7 bases and J by 3 bases, and 16 bases separated the two germline ends. CDR3 size: 15 residues. CDR3 in amino acids: CASKGTQGFNQPQHF. DNA of the CDR3: TGTGCCAGCAAGGGTACCCAGGGATTCAATCAGCCCCAGCATTTT.

This clone is labeled as large. This chain uses TRBV24-1 with TRBJ2-1, with D perhaps given as TRBD1 or TRBD2 (5 bases each). The germline V gene has CDR1 KGHDR and CDR2 SFDVKD. CDR3 length equals 16 residues. Trimming shortened V by 0 bases and J by 6 bases, and 14 bases separated the two germline ends. The CDR3 bases are TGTGCCACCAGTGATTTGGGTGAGGGGATTGGCAATGAGCAGTTCTTC. As protein: CATSDLGEGIGNEQFF.

This clone was detected only once. The genes are TRBV28 and TRBJ2-7; D uncertain. Trimming left V 8 bases short and J 5 bases short, with 7 bases between. From germline, CDR1 is MDHEN and CDR2 SYDVKM. This CDR3 has 10 amino acids. The CDR3 loop reads CASGRDEQYF. The CDR3 DNA reads as TGTGCCAGCGGTAGGGACGAGCAGTACTTC.

DNA of the CDR3: TGTGCCAGCAGTTACTCGCAGGGGGCGCAGTATTTT. Translation gives CASSYSQGAQYF. V usage is TRBV6-5 and J usage is TRBJ2-3, with 7 bases lining up with TRBD1. Trimming cost V 0 bases and J 10 bases; bases outside gene matches: 1. This CDR3 is 12 amino acids long. The germline CDR1 and CDR2 sequences are MNHEY and SVGAGI.